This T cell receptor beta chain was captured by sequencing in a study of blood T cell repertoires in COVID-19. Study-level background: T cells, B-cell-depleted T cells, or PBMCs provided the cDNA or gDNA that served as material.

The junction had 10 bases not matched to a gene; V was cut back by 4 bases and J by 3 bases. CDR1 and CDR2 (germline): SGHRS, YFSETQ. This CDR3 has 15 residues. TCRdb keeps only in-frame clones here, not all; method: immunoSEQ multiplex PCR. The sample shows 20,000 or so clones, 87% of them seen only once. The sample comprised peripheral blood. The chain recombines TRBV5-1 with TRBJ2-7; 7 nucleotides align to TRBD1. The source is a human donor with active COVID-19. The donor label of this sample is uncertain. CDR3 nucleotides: TGCGCCAGCAGCGCACCCGACAGGGCCCTCTACGAGCAGTACTTC. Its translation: CASSAPDRALYEQYF. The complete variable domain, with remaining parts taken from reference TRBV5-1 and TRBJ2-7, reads KAGVTQTPRYLIKTRGQQVTLSCSPISGHRSVSWYQQTPGQGLQFLFEYFSETQRNKGNFPGRFSGRQFSNSRSEMNVSTLELGDSALYLCASSAPDRALYEQYFGPGTRLTVT.